This T cell receptor beta chain was identified in a study of cytomegalovirus exposure and HLA in healthy donors. The study's findings and limits: The study recorded fewer than 200 TCR beta chains that were cytomegalovirus-associated.

This clone was found a few times. Its antigen is not known. Trimming removed 3 bases at V and 7 bases at J, with 13 bases between. Germline-derived CDR1 and CDR2 are MNHNY and SVGAGI (reference sequence). This CDR3 is built from 13 residues. Vbeta (60) and Jbeta (13) primers were used in the PCR. Sequencing used immunoSEQ multiplex PCR; TCRdb keeps in-frame clones, though not all of them. The profile shows 150,000 to 200,000 clones, 75% to 90% of them singletons. The sequenced material came from PBMCs. The source is a human donor in good health. The chain is built from TRBV6-6 and TRBJ2-7, with D perhaps matching TRBD2 (5 bases). The CDR3 region has the DNA TGTGCCAGCAGTTATAGGGAGTCGGATGAGCAGTACTTC. Encoded protein: CASSYRESDEQYF.